This T cell receptor beta chain was retrieved from a study of T-cell memory formation after mild COVID-19. Overall study context: TCR clusters largely stayed donor specific.

General study findings and limits: Clones shrinking from day 15 to 85 showed even CD4/CD8 mixes; later expanders tilted CD4+. CD4+ contracting clones lay mainly in CM and EM, CD8+ ones in EMRA. In pre-infection memory, a portion of responding clones appeared, which suggested that cross-reactive memory joined.

In its sample, this clonotype was seen a few times. Its specificity is unknown. Germline V gene sequence: CDR1 SEHNR, CDR2 FQNEAQ (reference sequence). V dropped 2 bases and J dropped 1 base, with 14 bases sitting between them. The CDR3 consists of 16 residues. MiXCR, run by TCRdb on the 5' RACE reads, gives a single entry per CDR3 protein. The sample comprises more than 110,000 distinct CDR3 sequences, 20% to 25% of which are singletons, and around a quarter rests with the top ten. Sequenced input: PBMCs or a T cell subset sorted from them (not recorded which). The rearrangement joins TRBV7-9 to TRBJ1-1; no firm D call. The source of this sequence is an adult woman who had mild COVID-19 (a few samples of this study predate the infection). Cell type and time point are not known. CDR3 DNA sequence: TGTGCCAGCAGCTTATTTCACGCAGGAGGGAACACTGAAGCTTTCTTT. Translating gives CASSLFHAGGNTEAFF.